This T cell receptor (beta chain) emerged from a study of identical twins. This clonotype was counted a few times. From the 5' RACE reads, TCRdb called clonotypes with MiXCR, one entry per CDR3 protein. Among approximately 530,000 distinct CDR3 sequences, under 25% were seen once, and the ten largest hold around 0.5%. Germline V gene data show CDR1 as LGHDT and CDR2 as YNNKEL (reference sequence). The CDR3 length is 14 residues. Deletions cut 3 bases from V and 2 bases from J, with 8 bases between. The same sample was also used in a study of yellow fever vaccine responses in identical twins.

The source material was CD4+ T cells sorted from blood. The chain has TRBV3-1 and TRBJ2-1; a possible D gene is TRBD2 (5 bases). The origin of this receptor is a woman aged 18-30 years in good health. The CDR3 nucleotides are TGTGCCAGCAGCCACTCCGGGGCCTACAATGAGCAGTTCTTC. Residues: CASSHSGAYNEQFF.